These 21 T cell receptor beta chains originate from one sample sequenced in a study of cytomegalovirus exposure and HLA in healthy donors. Both 60 Vbeta primers and 13 Jbeta primers went into the PCR. Libraries were prepared by immunoSEQ multiplex PCR; TCRdb keeps only in-frame clonotypes and omits some of them. Altogether about 120,000 clones are present, 60% to 85% being singletons, with the ten largest covering approximately 2.6%. Specimen: PBMCs. Source of these receptors: a female donor in good health and CMV-seronegative.

The rearrangement uses TRBV30 and TRBJ1-1; no clear D gene. This CDR3 comprises 12 residues. CDR1 is GTSNPN and CDR2 is SVGIG in the germline V gene (reference sequence). Between the trimmed V and J ends, which lost 5 bases and 1 base, there was a span of 8 bases. CDR3 DNA sequence: TGTGCCTGGGGGCCTACGAACACTGAAGCTTTCTTT. Protein: CAWGPTNTEAFF. The full variable domain, its missing parts supplied by reference TRBV30 and TRBJ1-1, is SQTIHQWPATLVQPVGSPLSLECTVEGTSNPNLYWYRQAAGRGLQLLFYSVGIGQISSEVPQNLSASRPQDRQFILSSKKLLLSDSGFYLCAWGPTNTEAFFGQGTRLTVV.

The rearrangement uses TRBV18 and TRBJ1-1, with D unresolved. Trimming took 3 bases from V and 6 from J, leaving 11 bases between them. Germline V lookup: CDR1 KGHSH, CDR2 LQKENI. The CDR3 extends over 13 amino acids. The CDR3 loop is CASSPVTGAEAFF. The CDR3 DNA reads as TGTGCCAGCTCACCCGTGACGGGTGCTGAAGCTTTCTTT.

This clone was detected a few times. This rearrangement joins TRBV14 to TRBJ2-1; tentative D call: TRBD2 (6 bases). Germline-derived CDR1 and CDR2 are SGHDN and FVKESK. This CDR3 spans 12 amino acids. V dropped 5 bases and J dropped 5 bases, with 7 bases sitting between them. This CDR3 is CASSGTHNEQFF. DNA of the CDR3: TGTGCCAGCAGCGGGACTCACAATGAGCAGTTCTTC.

V usage is TRBV21-1 and J usage is TRBJ1-2; TRBD1, the table's D call, was not compared with the DNA. TRBV21-1 is listed as a pseudogene. This CDR3 is built from 14 residues. In DNA form, the CDR3 reads TGTGCCAGCACGTCGACAGGTGTCCCCTATGGCTACACCTTC. Residues: CASTSTGVPYGYTF.

The rearrangement links TRBV2 to TRBJ2-4; D is unresolved. V was trimmed by 0 bases and J by 9 bases, leaving 9 bases between them. Germline V CDR1 and CDR2: SNHLY, FYNNEI. The CDR3 loop spans 13 amino acids. The CDR3 region has the DNA TGTGCCAGCAGTGAAGCACTCATTGGCATTCAGTACTTC. Residues: CASSEALIGIQYF.

The V and J genes are TRBV15 and TRBJ1-4; D not certain. In germline, CDR1 is LNHNV, CDR2 YYDKDF (reference sequence). CDR3 length equals 13 residues. V was trimmed by 1 base and J by 4 bases, leaving 4 bases between them. CDR3 sequence: CATSRAFNEKLFF. The CDR3 nucleotides read TGTGCCACCAGCAGAGCCTTTAATGAAAAACTGTTTTTT.

The V call is TRBV6-1, the J call TRBJ2-3; TRBD2 matches at 13 bases. Germline V lookup: CDR1 MNHNS, CDR2 SASEGT. J was trimmed by 2 bases and V by 8 bases; bases with no gene match: 4. CDR3 size: 15 residues. The CDR3 region is CASGGTSGATDTQYF. CDR3 coding DNA: TGTGCCAGCGGTGGGACTAGCGGGGCCACAGATACGCAGTATTTT.

This sequence joins TRBV15 and TRBJ2-7, with a weak D call TRBD1 (6 bases). V was pared by 4 bases and J by 6 bases, with 13 bases between. The CDR3 has 13 amino acids. The germline gives CDR1 LNHNV, CDR2 YYDKDF (reference sequence). The CDR3 sequence is CATSNLQGPEQYF. CDR3 bases: TGTGCCACCAGCAACTTACAGGGTCCCGAGCAGTACTTC.

The chain joins TRBV4-1 to TRBJ2-7; the D gene is possibly TRBD1 (5 bases). V shed 0 bases and J shed 7 bases, with 7 bases lying between them. CDR1 is MGHRA, CDR2 YSYEKL, per germline. The CDR3 extends over 12 amino acids. The CDR3: CASSQDGAEQYF. The CDR3 coding sequence is TGCGCCAGCAGCCAAGATGGGGCAGAGCAGTACTTC.

This clone was observed a few times. The rearrangement uses TRBV19 and TRBJ1-1, with no clear D. The CDR3 loop spans 16 amino acids. Germline V gives CDR1 LNHDA, CDR2 SQIVND (reference sequence). Trimming left V 3 bases short and J 7 bases short, with 21 bases between. The CDR3 DNA sequence: TGTGCCAGTAGTATGGACGGGAGGAGGGAGTCCTTTGAAGCTTTCTTT. Amino acids: CASSMDGRRESFEAFF.

The V call is TRBV9, the J call TRBJ2-5; D is perhaps TRBD1 (5 bases). The DNA end is a closer match to TRBJ2-7, so the J assignment may be wrong. This CDR3 comprises 14 residues. Germline V gives CDR1 SGDLS, CDR2 YYNGEE. The CDR3 DNA reads TGTGCCAGCAGCGTAGCCCCAGACAGCTACGAGCAGTACTTC. It is translated as CASSVAPDSYEQYF.

This rearrangement joins TRBV19 to TRBJ2-7; TRBD2 aligns across 7 bases. CDR1 LNHDA and CDR2 SQIVND come from the germline V gene (reference sequence). V lost 3 bases and J lost 7; bases outside the gene matches: 6. The CDR3 length is 13 residues. The CDR3 loop reads CASSIGGGGEQYF. The CDR3 coding sequence is TGTGCCAGTAGTATCGGCGGGGGTGGAGAGCAGTACTTC.

The count of this clone is one. CDR3 nucleotides: TGTGCCAGCAGTCCTTGGGGCGGGGGCGATGGGAACACCTACGAGCAGTACTTC. It encodes CASSPWGGGDGNTYEQYF. This chain uses TRBV7-3 with TRBJ2-7, with D tentatively TRBD2 (7 bases). Between the trimmed V and J ends, which lost 6 bases and 2 bases, there was a span of 26 bases. CDR1 and CDR2 (germline): SGHTA, FQGTGA. The CDR3 runs 18 residues.

This clone showed up just once. The V and J genes are TRBV4-3 and TRBJ2-5; D perhaps matches TRBD2 (7 bases). This CDR3 spans 15 amino acids. CDR1 and CDR2 (germline): LGHNA, YSLEER. The V gene lost 1 base and the J gene lost 4 bases, with 13 bases spanning the gap. The CDR3 region is CASSQGPGGAETQYF. DNA for the CDR3: TGCGCCAGCAGCCAAGGTCCGGGGGGCGCAGAGACCCAGTACTTC.

The V and J genes are TRBV27 and TRBJ2-1, with TRBD1 identical over 8 bases. Trimming at V came to 0 bases and at J to 2 bases, leaving 9 bases not matched to a gene. The V gene's germline CDR1 is MNHEY and CDR2 SMNVEV (reference sequence). CDR3 length: 18 amino acids. CDR3 amino acids: CASSLSQGAGYPYNEQFF. The CDR3 coding sequence is TGTGCCAGCAGTTTATCGCAGGGGGCGGGCTATCCCTACAATGAGCAGTTCTTC.

This chain links TRBV19 with TRBJ1-1; TRBD1 might be the D (6 bases). V dropped 8 bases and J dropped 1 base, with 20 bases sitting between them. The CDR3 covers 16 residues. Germline V gives CDR1 LNHDA, CDR2 SQIVND (reference sequence). The CDR3 DNA sequence: TGTGCCAGTTTAAATTTCTCTGGGACACGGAACACTGAAGCTTTCTTT. Protein product: CASLNFSGTRNTEAFF.

The chain uses TRBV9 and TRBJ2-3; TRBD2 matches 7 bases. The germline V gene has CDR1 SGDLS and CDR2 YYNGEE. The CDR3 sequence is 16 residues long. V lost 4 bases, J lost 0 bases, and 8 bases stayed unmatched. CDR3 coding DNA: TGTGCCAGCAGCCCAGAAGCGGGGATGAGCACAGATACGCAGTATTTT. This gives the protein CASSPEAGMSTDTQYF.

The chain joins TRBV7-2 to TRBJ2-2, with 8 bases identical to TRBD1. V lost 3 bases, J lost 1 base, and 1 base stayed unmatched. Germline values: CDR1 SGHTA, CDR2 FQGNSA. The CDR3 has 15 residues. This CDR3 reads CASSFGTGNTGELFF. The CDR3 DNA sequence: TGTGCCAGCAGCTTTGGGACAGGGAACACCGGGGAGCTGTTTTTT.

CDR3 region: CASSPGTGKISYEQYF. The CDR3 DNA reads as TGTGCCAGCTCACCAGGGACAGGGAAAATCTCGTACGAGCAGTACTTC. The chain couples TRBV18 to TRBJ2-7; 9 nucleotides agree with TRBD1. With V trimmed by 2 bases and J by 4 bases, 9 bases remained unmatched. CDR1 KGHSH and CDR2 LQKENI come from the germline V gene. The CDR3 loop spans 16 amino acids.

This clone has a handful of counts. This chain joins TRBV30 and TRBJ1-1; the D is unclear. The length of the CDR3 is 12 residues. Germline V CDR1 and CDR2: GTSNPN, SVGIG (reference sequence). The ends were cut back, 6 bases at V and 3 bases at J, with 11 bases in the middle. The CDR3 coding sequence is TGTGCCTGCGCGCATCTAGACACTGAAGCTTTCTTT. Residues: CACAHLDTEAFF.

The rearrangement joins TRBV14 to TRBJ2-3, with 8 bases identical to TRBD2. This CDR3 comprises 16 residues. J gave up 1 base and V 1 base, and 4 bases lay outside the gene matches. CDR1 and CDR2 from the germline V gene are SGHDN and FVKESK. CDR3 sequence: CASSQVKTSGTDTQYF. CDR3 coding DNA: TGTGCCAGCAGCCAAGTTAAGACTAGCGGCACAGATACGCAGTATTTT. Together with reference TRBV14 and TRBJ2-3, the CDR3 gives the full variable domain: EAGVTQFPSHSVIEKGQTVTLRCDPISGHDNLYWYRRVMGKEIKFLLHFVKESKQDESGMPNNRFLAERTGGTYSTLKVQPAELEDSGVYFCASSQVKTSGTDTQYFGPGTRLTVL.